The 9 T cell receptor beta chains listed next were all sequenced from one sample in a study of T cell responses to AZD1222 COVID-19 vaccine. Produced via immunoSEQ multiplex PCR; TCRdb's table is partial and in-frame only. The sample yields roughly 140,000 clones, 80% to 90% seen once. The specimen comprised peripheral blood, sampled on day 0 of AZD1222 vaccination. These receptor sequences come from an adult in good health.

This sequence joins TRBV3-1 (or the pseudogene TRBV3-2) and TRBJ1-1; D remains unclear. CDR1 and CDR2 (germline): LGHDT, YNNKEL (reference sequence). The CDR3 is made up of 16 amino acids. V was cut by 2 bases and J by 0 bases, with 13 bases left in between. CDR3 in DNA: TGTGCCAGCAGCCAAAGGGCGCGAGGATTGAACACTGAAGCTTTCTTT. It specifies CASSQRARGLNTEAFF.

V gene TRBV9 combines with J gene TRBJ1-2; TRBD1 aligns across 7 bases. Trimming cost V 0 bases and J 4 bases; bases outside gene matches: 3. The CDR3 consists of 14 residues. The germline CDR1 and CDR2 sequences are SGDLS and YYNGEE. The CDR3 DNA sequence: TGTGCCAGCAGCGTAGGGGACAGTTTCTATGGCTACACCTTC. Residues: CASSVGDSFYGYTF.

The rearrangement joins TRBV4-2 to TRBJ1-6, with TRBD1 matching 7 bases. V shed 9 bases and J 7 bases; nucleotides not matched to a gene: 9. CDR3 length equals 14 residues. Germline loops: CDR1 LGHNA, CDR2 YNFKEQ. CDR3 nucleotides: TGTGCCAGTACTGTAGGGGGCGGAAATTCACCCCTCCACTTT. It codes for CASTVGGGNSPLHF.

The rearrangement joins TRBV19 to TRBJ1-3; D is uncertain. The ends were cut back, 3 bases at V and 2 bases at J, with 5 bases in the middle. This CDR3 has 13 residues. CDR1 and CDR2 from the germline V gene are LNHDA and SQIVND (reference sequence). The CDR3 region has the DNA TGTGCCAGTAGTATTATTGCTGGAAACACCATATATTTT. Amino acids: CASSIIAGNTIYF.

V and J are TRBV19 and TRBJ1-6; D is possibly TRBD1 (5 bases). With 5 bases removed from V and 3 bases from J, the gap between germline ends came to 14 bases. CDR1 LNHDA and CDR2 SQIVND come from the germline V gene (reference sequence). The CDR3 is made up of 16 amino acids. The CDR3 protein is CASSSRTRLYNSPLHF. The CDR3 nucleotides read TGTGCCAGTAGTTCAAGGACAAGACTCTATAATTCACCCCTCCACTTT.

The chain recombines TRBV15 with TRBJ2-7; no definite D call. This CDR3 has 13 amino acids. Germline CDR1 and CDR2: LNHNV and YYDKDF (reference sequence). Trimming took 0 bases from V and 0 from J, leaving 3 bases between them. CDR3 nucleotides: TGTGCCACCAGCAGAGACAACTCCTACGAGCAGTACTTC. It codes for CATSRDNSYEQYF.

The V and J genes are TRBV18 and TRBJ2-1; D is uncertain. This CDR3 has 13 amino acids. Germline V lookup: CDR1 KGHSH, CDR2 LQKENI. V dropped 0 bases and J dropped 6 bases, with 6 bases sitting between them. The CDR3 nucleotides read TGTGCCAGCTCACCACCCTCTGGCAATGAGCAGTTCTTC. This gives the protein CASSPPSGNEQFF.

The chain uses TRBV10-3 and TRBJ2-7, with TRBD1 as a possible D gene (6 bases). The germline V gene has CDR1 ENHRY and CDR2 SYGVKD. The V end was cut by 4 bases, the J end by 2 bases, with 15 bases between. This CDR3 region has 15 residues. The CDR3 nucleotides read TGTGCCATCAGTGCCCGGGACACTGATCCCTACGAGCAGTACTTC. Amino acid sequence: CAISARDTDPYEQYF.

The table lists this clone with a few counts. The chain uses TRBV2 and TRBJ2-7; TRBD2 aligns across 13 bases. Germline loops: CDR1 SNHLY, CDR2 FYNNEI. With V trimmed by 8 bases and J by 0 bases, 10 bases remained unmatched. CDR3 length: 17 amino acids. In DNA form, the CDR3 reads TGTGCCAGCGGACTAGCGGGAGACTTCTCAAACTCCTACGAGCAGTACTTC. Protein: CASGLAGDFSNSYEQYF.